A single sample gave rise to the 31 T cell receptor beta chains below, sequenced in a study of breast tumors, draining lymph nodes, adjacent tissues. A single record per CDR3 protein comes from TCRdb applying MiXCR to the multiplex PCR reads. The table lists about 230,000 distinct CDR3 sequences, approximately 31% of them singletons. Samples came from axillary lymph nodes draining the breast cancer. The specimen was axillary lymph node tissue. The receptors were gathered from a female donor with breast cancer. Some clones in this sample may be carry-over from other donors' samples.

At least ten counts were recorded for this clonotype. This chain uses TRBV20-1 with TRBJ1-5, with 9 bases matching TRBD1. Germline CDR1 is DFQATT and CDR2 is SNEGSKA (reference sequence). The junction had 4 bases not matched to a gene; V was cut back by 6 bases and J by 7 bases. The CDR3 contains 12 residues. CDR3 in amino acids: CSARQGEQPQHF. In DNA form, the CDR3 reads TGCAGTGCCAGACAGGGGGAACAGCCCCAGCATTTT.

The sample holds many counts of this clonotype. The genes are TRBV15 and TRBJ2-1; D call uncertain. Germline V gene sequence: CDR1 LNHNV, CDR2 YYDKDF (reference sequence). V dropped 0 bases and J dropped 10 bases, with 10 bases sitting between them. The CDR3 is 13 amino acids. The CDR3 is CATSRDNLGEQFF. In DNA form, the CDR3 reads TGTGCCACCAGCAGAGATAACTTAGGCGAGCAGTTCTTC.

CDR3 sequence (DNA): TGCAGTGCTATCCCGACAGGGAGCGGTTTGGAGACCCAGTACTTC. Its translation is CSAIPTGSGLETQYF. The chain carries TRBV20-1 and TRBJ2-5, with 7 bases aligning to TRBD1. CDR3 size: 15 residues. Trimming took 4 bases from V and 5 from J; bases not matched to a gene: 13. Germline V gene data show CDR1 as DFQATT and CDR2 as SNEGSKA (reference sequence).

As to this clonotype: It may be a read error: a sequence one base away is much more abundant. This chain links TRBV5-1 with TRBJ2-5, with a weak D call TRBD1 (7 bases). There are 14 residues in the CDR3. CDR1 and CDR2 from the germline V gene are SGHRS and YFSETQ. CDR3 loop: CASRSGTAGVTQHF. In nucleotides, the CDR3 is TGCGCCAGCAGGTCCGGGACAGCGGGCGTGACCCAGCACTTC.

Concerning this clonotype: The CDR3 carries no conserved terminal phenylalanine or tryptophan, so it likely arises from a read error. The CDR3 protein is CASSLLGREDTEAFS. Here the CDR3 DNA reads TGTGCCAGCAGTCTCCTCGGCAGGGAGGACACTGAAGCTTTCTCT. The V and J genes are TRBV7-2 and TRBJ1-1; D is possibly TRBD1 (5 bases). The germline V and J ends were trimmed by 6 bases and 3 bases, with 17 bases remaining between them. Germline CDR1 reads SGHTA; CDR2 reads FQGNSA. The CDR3 has 15 residues.

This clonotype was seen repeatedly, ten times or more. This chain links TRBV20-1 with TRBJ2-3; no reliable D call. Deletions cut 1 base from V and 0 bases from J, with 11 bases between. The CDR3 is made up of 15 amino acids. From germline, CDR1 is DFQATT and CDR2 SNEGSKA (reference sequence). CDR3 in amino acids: CSARGQGSSTDTQYF. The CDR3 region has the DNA TGCAGTGCTAGAGGACAAGGATCCAGCACAGATACGCAGTATTTT.

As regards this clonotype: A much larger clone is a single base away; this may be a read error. For the CDR3, the DNA is TGTGCCAGCGGCTCGTACGGGAGGGCCTACGAGCAGTACTTC. Translation gives CASGSYGRAYEQYF. The rearrangement joins TRBV3-1 to TRBJ2-7; TRBD2 aligns across 8 bases. The V gene's germline CDR1 is LGHDT and CDR2 YNNKEL (reference sequence). This CDR3 is 14 amino acids long. Unmatched junction bases numbered 8, after V lost 8 bases and J lost 2 bases.

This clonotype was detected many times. The CDR3 loop reads CASSLFPAGETQYF. The CDR3 region has the DNA TGCGCCAGCAGCTTGTTTCCAGCCGGAGAGACCCAGTACTTC. The genes are TRBV5-1 and TRBJ2-5; D is unclear. The CDR3 is 14 amino acids. The V end was cut by 1 base, the J end by 4 bases, with 11 bases between. Germline CDR1 reads SGHRS; CDR2 reads YFSETQ.

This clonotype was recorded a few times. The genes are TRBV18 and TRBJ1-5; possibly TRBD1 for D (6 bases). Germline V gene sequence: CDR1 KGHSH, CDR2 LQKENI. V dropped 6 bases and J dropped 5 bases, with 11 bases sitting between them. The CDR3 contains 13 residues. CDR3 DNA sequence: TGTGCCAGCTCGGTCAAGGGGGATCAGCCCCAGCATTTT. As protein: CASSVKGDQPQHF. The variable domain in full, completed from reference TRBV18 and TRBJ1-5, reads NAGVMQNPRHLVRRRGQEARLRCSPMKGHSHVYWYRQLPEEGLKFMVYLQKENIIDESGMPKERFSAEFPKEGPSILRIQQVVRGDSAAYFCASSVKGDQPQHFGDGTRLSIL.

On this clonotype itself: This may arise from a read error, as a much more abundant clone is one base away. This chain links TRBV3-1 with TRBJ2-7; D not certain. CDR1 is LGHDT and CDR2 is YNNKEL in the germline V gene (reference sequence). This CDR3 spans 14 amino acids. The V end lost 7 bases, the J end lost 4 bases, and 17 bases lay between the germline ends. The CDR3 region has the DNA TGTGCCAGCACCACCAGCTCCCTGCTGTACGAGCAGTACTTC. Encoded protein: CASTTSSLLYEQYF.

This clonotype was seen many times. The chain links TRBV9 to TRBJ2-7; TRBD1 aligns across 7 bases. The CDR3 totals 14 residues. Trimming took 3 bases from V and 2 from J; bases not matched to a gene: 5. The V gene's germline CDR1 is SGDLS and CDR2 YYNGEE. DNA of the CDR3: TGTGCCAGCAGCGCCTCGACAGGGACCTACGAGCAGTACTTC. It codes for CASSASTGTYEQYF.

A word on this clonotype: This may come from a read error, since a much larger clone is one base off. The CDR3: CASSHQGGTSYNEQFF. The CDR3 DNA reads as TGTGCCAGCAGTCACCAGGGTGGGACTAGCTATAATGAGCAGTTCTTC. The chain has TRBV6-4 and TRBJ2-1; 9 nucleotides line up with TRBD2. V lost 5 bases, J lost 7 bases, and 12 bases stayed unmatched. The CDR3 has 16 amino acids. Germline values: CDR1 MRHNA, CDR2 SNTAGT.

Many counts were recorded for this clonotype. CDR3 sequence (DNA): TGCAGTGCTAACCGGAAGCGAACGAACACCGGGGAGCTGTTTTTT. Translated, it gives CSANRKRTNTGELFF. V usage is TRBV20-1 and J usage is TRBJ2-2; D is unclear. Germline V CDR1 and CDR2: DFQATT, SNEGSKA (reference sequence). V lost 4 bases, J lost 0 bases, and 12 bases lay in between. The CDR3 runs to 15 residues.

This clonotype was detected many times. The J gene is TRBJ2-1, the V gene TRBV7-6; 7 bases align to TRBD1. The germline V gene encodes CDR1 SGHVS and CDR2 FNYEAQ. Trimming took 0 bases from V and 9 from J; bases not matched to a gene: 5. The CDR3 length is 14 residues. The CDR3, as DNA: TGTGCCAGCAGCTTAGCGGGGACAGCGTCTGAGCAGTTCTTC. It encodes CASSLAGTASEQFF. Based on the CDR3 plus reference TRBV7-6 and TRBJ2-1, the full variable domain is GAGVSQSPRYKVTKRGQDVALRCDPISGHVSLYWYRQALGQGPEFLTYFNYEAQQDKSGLPNDRFSAERPEGSISTLTIQRTEQRDSAMYRCASSLAGTASEQFFGPGTRLTVL.

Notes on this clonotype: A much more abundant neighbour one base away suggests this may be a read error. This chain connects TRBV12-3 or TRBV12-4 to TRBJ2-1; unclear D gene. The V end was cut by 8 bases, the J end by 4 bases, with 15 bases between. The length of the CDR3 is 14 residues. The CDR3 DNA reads TGTGCCAGCGGCTGGAGTAAGGAATACAATGAGCAGTTCTTC. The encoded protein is CASGWSKEYNEQFF.

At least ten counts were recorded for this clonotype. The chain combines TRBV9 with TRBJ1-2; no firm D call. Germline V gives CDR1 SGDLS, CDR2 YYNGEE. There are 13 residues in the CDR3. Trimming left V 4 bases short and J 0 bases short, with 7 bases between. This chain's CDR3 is CASSLQSNYGYTF. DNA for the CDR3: TGTGCCAGCAGCCTCCAGTCTAACTATGGCTACACCTTC.

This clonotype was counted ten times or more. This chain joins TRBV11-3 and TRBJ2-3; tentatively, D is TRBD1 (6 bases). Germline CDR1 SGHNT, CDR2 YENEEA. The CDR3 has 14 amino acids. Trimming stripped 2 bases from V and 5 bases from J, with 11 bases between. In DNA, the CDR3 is TGTGCCAGCAGCTTAACAGGGCCTCTAGATACGCAGTATTTT. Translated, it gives CASSLTGPLDTQYF.

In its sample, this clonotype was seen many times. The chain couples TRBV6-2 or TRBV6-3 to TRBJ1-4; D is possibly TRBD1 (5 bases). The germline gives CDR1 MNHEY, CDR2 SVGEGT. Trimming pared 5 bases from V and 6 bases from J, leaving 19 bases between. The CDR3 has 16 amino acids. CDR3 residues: CASSRGLKGTYEKLFF. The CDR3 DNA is TGTGCCAGCAGTAGGGGTCTAAAGGGGACGTATGAAAAACTGTTTTTT.

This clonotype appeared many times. CDR3 in amino acids: CASSLIAAASNTGELFF. As DNA, the CDR3 is TGTGCCAGCAGCTTAATAGCGGCAGCCTCTAACACCGGGGAGCTGTTTTTT. The gene calls are TRBV5-5 and TRBJ2-2; tentative D call: TRBD2 (6 bases). The CDR3 is 17 amino acids. Trimming removed 2 bases at V and 2 bases at J, with 16 bases between. Germline CDR1 is SGHKS and CDR2 is YYEKEE (reference sequence).

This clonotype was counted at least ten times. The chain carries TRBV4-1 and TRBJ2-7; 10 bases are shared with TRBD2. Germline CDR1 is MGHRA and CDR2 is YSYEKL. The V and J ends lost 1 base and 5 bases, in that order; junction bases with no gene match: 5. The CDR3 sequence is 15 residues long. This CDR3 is CASSQGSSGSDEQYF. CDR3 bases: TGCGCCAGCAGCCAAGGTTCTAGCGGGAGCGACGAGCAGTACTTC.

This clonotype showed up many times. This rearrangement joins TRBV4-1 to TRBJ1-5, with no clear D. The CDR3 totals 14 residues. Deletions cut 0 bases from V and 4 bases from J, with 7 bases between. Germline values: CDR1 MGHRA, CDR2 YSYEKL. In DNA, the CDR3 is TGCGCCAGCAGCCAAGATGAATTGAATCAGCCCCAGCATTTT. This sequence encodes CASSQDELNQPQHF.

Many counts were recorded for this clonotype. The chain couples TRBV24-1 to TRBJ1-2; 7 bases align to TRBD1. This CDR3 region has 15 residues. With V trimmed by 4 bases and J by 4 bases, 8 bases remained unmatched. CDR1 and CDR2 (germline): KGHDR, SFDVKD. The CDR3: CATSESGTASYGYTF. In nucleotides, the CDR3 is TGTGCCACCAGTGAATCCGGGACAGCATCCTATGGCTACACCTTC.

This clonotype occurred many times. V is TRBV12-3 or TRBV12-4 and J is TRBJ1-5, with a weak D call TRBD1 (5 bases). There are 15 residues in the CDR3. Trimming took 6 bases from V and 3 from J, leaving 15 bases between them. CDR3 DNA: TGTGCCAGCAGGGGGCCTTCAGGGTCCAATCAGCCCCAGCATTTT. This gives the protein CASRGPSGSNQPQHF.

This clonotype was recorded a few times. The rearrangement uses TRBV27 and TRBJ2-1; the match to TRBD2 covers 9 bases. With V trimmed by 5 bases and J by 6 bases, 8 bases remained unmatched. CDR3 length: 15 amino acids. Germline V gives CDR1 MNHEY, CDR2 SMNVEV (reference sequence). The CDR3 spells CASSRTSGYLNEQFF. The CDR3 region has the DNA TGTGCCAGCAGTCGAACTAGCGGGTATCTCAATGAGCAGTTCTTC.

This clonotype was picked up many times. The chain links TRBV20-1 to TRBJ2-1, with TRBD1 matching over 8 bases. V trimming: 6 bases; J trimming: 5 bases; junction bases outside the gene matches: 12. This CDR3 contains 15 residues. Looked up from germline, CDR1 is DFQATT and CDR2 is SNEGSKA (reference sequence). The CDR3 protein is CSARTWQGADNEQFF. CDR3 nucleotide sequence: TGCAGTGCCCGGACCTGGCAGGGGGCAGACAATGAGCAGTTCTTC.

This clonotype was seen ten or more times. CDR3 in DNA: TGTGCCAGCGCACGACAGGGAGCCTACGAGCAGTACTTC. This gives the protein CASARQGAYEQYF. This chain connects TRBV7-2 to TRBJ2-7, with 7 bases matching TRBD1. This CDR3 is built from 13 residues. The J segment lost 2 bases and the V segment lost 8 bases, leaving 6 bases of the junction unmatched. CDR1 SGHTA and CDR2 FQGNSA come from the germline V gene.

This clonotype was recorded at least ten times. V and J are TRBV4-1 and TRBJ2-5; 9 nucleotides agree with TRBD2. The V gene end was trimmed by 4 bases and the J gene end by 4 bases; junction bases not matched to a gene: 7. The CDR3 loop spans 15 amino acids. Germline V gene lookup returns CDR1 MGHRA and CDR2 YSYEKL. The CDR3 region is CASSPLAGKAETQYF. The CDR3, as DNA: TGCGCCAGCAGCCCCCTAGCGGGAAAGGCAGAGACCCAGTACTTC.

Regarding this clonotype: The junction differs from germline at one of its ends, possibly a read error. CDR3 in amino acids: CASTAGTSYEQYF. CDR3 in DNA: TGTGCCAGCACCGCGGGGACCTCCTACGAGCAATACTTC. The genes are TRBV2 and TRBJ2-7; D might be TRBD2 (6 bases). CDR3 length: 13 residues. Germline values: CDR1 SNHLY, CDR2 FYNNEI.

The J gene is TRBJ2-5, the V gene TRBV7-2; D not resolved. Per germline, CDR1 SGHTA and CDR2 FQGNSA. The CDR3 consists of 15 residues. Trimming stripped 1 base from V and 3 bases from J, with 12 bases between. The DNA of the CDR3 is TGTGCCAGCAGCTTAGGCTTGGGTAGCAAAGAGACCCAGTACTTC. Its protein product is CASSLGLGSKETQYF.

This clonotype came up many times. The CDR3 region is CASSLGGTGYEQYF. In DNA form, the CDR3 reads TGTGCCAGCAGCTTGGGCGGGACCGGCTACGAGCAGTACTTC. The V and J genes are TRBV5-4 and TRBJ2-7, with a possible D match to TRBD2 (6 bases). The length of the CDR3 is 14 residues. Per the germline V gene, CDR1 is SGHNT and CDR2 is YYREEE (reference sequence). Trimming stripped 0 bases from V and 3 bases from J, with 10 bases between.

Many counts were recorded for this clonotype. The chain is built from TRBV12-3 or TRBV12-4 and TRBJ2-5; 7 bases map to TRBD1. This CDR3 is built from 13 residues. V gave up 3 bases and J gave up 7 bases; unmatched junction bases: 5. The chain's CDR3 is CASSLTGSGTQYF. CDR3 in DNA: TGTGCCAGCAGTTTGACAGGGTCGGGGACCCAGTACTTC.